The clone carrying this T cell receptor (beta chain) occurred once. Antigen specificity is unknown. PCR used 60 Vbeta primers and 13 Jbeta primers. In the study's own analysis: About 11 million shared chains were among the roughly 80 million unique TCR beta chains that a later analysis counted. The protocol was immunoSEQ multiplex PCR, while the TCRdb copy is restricted to in-frame clones and leaves out a portion. V and J calls and clone size come straight from that table; D and trimming were deduced from the DNA. The data show roughly 200,000 clones, around 75% seen once. Although they were nominally healthy when sampled, donors likely had unrecorded immune exposures. Germline values: CDR1 MNHEY, CDR2 SVGAGI. CDR3 length equals 14 residues. J lost 5 bases, V lost 2 bases, and 3 bases had no gene match. The sample belongs to a study of cytomegalovirus exposure and HLA in healthy donors. Whole-study results and caveats: Later analysis associated a missense DCLRE1C variant with TCR beta V- and J-gene trimming.

J is TRBJ1-5 and V is TRBV6-5; TRBD1 matches at 7 bases. Sequenced sample: PBMCs. This receptor was identified in a male donor in good health and CMV-seronegative. The DNA for the CDR3 is TGTGCCAGCAGTTACATGGGGACAGATCAGCCCCAGCATTTT. Protein sequence: CASSYMGTDQPQHF.